These 20 T cell receptor beta chains originate from one sample sequenced in a study of CD8 T cells in Susac syndrome (dated by TCRdb to between 2019 and 2020). Preparation of the library involved the immunoSEQ multiplex PCR assay. RNA was extracted using the RNeasy kit, and roughly 0.5 to 1 microgram was reverse transcribed with random hexamers. The public reads were quality trimmed at Q25 with fastp and then assembled into clones with MiXCR by TCRdb, keeping productive beta chains. Under each unique CDR3 protein, matching rows form one entry showing the most common genes and DNA. This sample gives 200,000 or so distinct CDR3 sequences in total; nearly 95% of them show up just once. The ten biggest clones cover 0.093% of the sample. The sequenced sample was CD4+ T cells from PBMCs. The receptors originated from a human donor with multiple sclerosis.

The chain carries TRBV27 and TRBJ2-5; 12 bases agree with TRBD2. This CDR3 is built from 17 residues. Germline CDR1 and CDR2: MNHEY and SMNVEV (reference sequence). J lost 3 bases, V lost 5 bases, and 10 bases had no gene match. The CDR3 spells CASSARLAGAREETQYF. The CDR3 DNA sequence: TGTGCCAGCAGTGCCCGACTAGCGGGAGCTCGTGAAGAGACCCAGTACTTC.

The chain is built from TRBV20-1 and TRBJ1-2; no firm D call. The CDR3 runs 15 residues. Trimming pared 4 bases from V and 0 bases from J, leaving 15 bases between. Germline CDR1 reads DFQATT; CDR2 reads SNEGSKA (reference sequence). CDR3 protein: CSAKVSLGANYGYTF. The CDR3 nucleotides are TGCAGTGCTAAGGTCTCCCTGGGAGCTAACTATGGCTACACCTTC.

The CDR3 nucleotides are TGTGCCAGCCGACCGGGACAGGCCACAGATACGCAGTATTTT. This translates into CASRPGQATDTQYF. The chain joins TRBV19 to TRBJ2-3, with 8 nucleotides matching TRBD1. This CDR3 region has 14 residues. J was trimmed by 2 bases and V by 9 bases; bases with no gene match: 7. Germline CDR1 and CDR2: LNHDA and SQIVND (reference sequence).

The chain recombines TRBV7-2 with TRBJ2-2; D uncertain. Trimming pared 0 bases from V and 6 bases from J, leaving 5 bases between. CDR1 is SGHTA, CDR2 FQGNSA, per germline. This CDR3 spans 13 amino acids. CDR3 protein: CASSLAPSGELFF. CDR3 coding DNA: TGTGCCAGCAGCTTAGCCCCCTCCGGGGAGCTGTTTTTT.

The chain is built from TRBV20-1 and TRBJ1-6; the D gene is possibly TRBD1 (6 bases). CDR3 length: 13 residues. Trimming took 5 bases from V and 9 from J, leaving 14 bases between them. Germline loops: CDR1 DFQATT, CDR2 SNEGSKA (reference sequence). The chain's CDR3 is CSAYRDISSPLHF. The CDR3 DNA reads as TGCAGTGCTTACCGGGACATTAGTTCACCCCTCCACTTT.

V is TRBV5-1 and J is TRBJ2-1; D might be TRBD2 (6 bases). V gave up 0 bases and J gave up 4 bases, with 17 bases separating them. The CDR3 consists of 17 residues. CDR1 and CDR2 from the germline V gene are SGHRS and YFSETQ. The CDR3 here is CASSLGRGSNSYNEQFF. CDR3 coding DNA: TGCGCCAGCAGCTTGGGTCGGGGGAGTAATTCGTACAATGAGCAGTTCTTC.

The chain is built from TRBV3-1 and TRBJ1-1; a possible D gene is TRBD1 (6 bases). The CDR3 has 13 amino acids. The V end was cut by 4 bases, the J end by 7 bases, with 13 bases between. The germline gives CDR1 LGHDT, CDR2 YNNKEL (reference sequence). Here the CDR3 reads CASSRGHSNEAFF. The CDR3 nucleotides are TGTGCCAGCAGCCGGGGACATTCCAATGAAGCTTTCTTT.

The rearrangement joins TRBV19 to TRBJ1-6; D unclear. In germline, CDR1 is LNHDA, CDR2 SQIVND (reference sequence). The CDR3 has 12 amino acids. Deletions cut 3 bases from V and 10 bases from J, with 7 bases between. The chain's CDR3 is CASSISRSPLHF. DNA of the CDR3: TGTGCCAGTAGTATTTCACGCTCACCCCTCCACTTT.

V and J are TRBV5-4 and TRBJ2-1, with 7 bases lining up with TRBD2. Per the germline V gene, CDR1 is SGHNT and CDR2 is YYREEE (reference sequence). Germline trimming cut 0 bases from V and 3 bases from J; bases unmatched to any gene: 3. The CDR3 spans 15 residues. The CDR3: CASSLASGIYNEQFF. The CDR3 nucleotides are TGTGCCAGCAGCTTGGCTAGCGGAATCTACAATGAGCAGTTCTTC. The full variable domain, in which reference TRBV5-4 and TRBJ2-1 provide the parts outside the CDR3, is ETGVTQSPTHLIKTRGQQVTLRCSSQSGHNTVSWYQQALGQGPQFIFQYYREEENGRGNFPPRFSGLQFPNYSSELNVNALELDDSALYLCASSLASGIYNEQFFGPGTRLTVL.

This clonotype was observed a few times. The J gene is TRBJ2-7, the V gene TRBV20-1, with 12 bases identical to TRBD2. Germline V gene lookup returns CDR1 DFQATT and CDR2 SNEGSKA (reference sequence). Losses at the gene ends were 3 bases for V and 3 bases for J; bases not matched to a gene: 0. This CDR3 contains 13 residues. CDR3 in DNA: TGCAGTGCTAGGACTAGCGGGGGCTACGAGCAGTACTTC. Amino acid sequence: CSARTSGGYEQYF.

The V gene is TRBV30, the J gene TRBJ1-2, with 10 nucleotides matching TRBD1. Trimming cost V 4 bases and J 5 bases; bases outside gene matches: 10. This CDR3 region has 15 residues. The germline gives CDR1 GTSNPN, CDR2 SVGIG (reference sequence). In DNA form, the CDR3 reads TGTGCCTGGAATAGGCGGACAGGGGGTTTATATGGCTACACCTTC. It yields the protein CAWNRRTGGLYGYTF.

This chain uses TRBV3-1 with TRBJ1-4; no reliable D call. The V gene lost 3 bases and the J gene lost 7 bases, with 18 bases spanning the gap. The CDR3 extends over 16 amino acids. Germline V CDR1 and CDR2: LGHDT, YNNKEL (reference sequence). This CDR3 reads CASSHQTWEGGEKLFF. Written as DNA, the CDR3 is TGTGCCAGCAGCCATCAAACTTGGGAGGGAGGTGAAAAACTGTTTTTT.

The chain carries TRBV12-5 and TRBJ1-5; D is perhaps TRBD1 (5 bases). The ends were cut back, 9 bases at V and 0 bases at J, with 18 bases in the middle. The V gene's germline CDR1 is LGHNT and CDR2 FRNRAP. This CDR3 is 16 amino acids long. The CDR3 protein is CASVMGTVYSNQPQHF. CDR3 coding DNA: TGTGCTAGCGTTATGGGGACCGTCTATAGCAATCAGCCCCAGCATTTT.

The genes are TRBV23-1 and TRBJ2-3; no clear D gene. TRBV23-1 falls under the ORF class, with uncertain function. This CDR3 region has 16 residues. Deletions cut 2 bases from V and 4 bases from J, with 16 bases between. CDR3 sequence reads: CASSQRPGPLPDTQYF. The CDR3 region has the DNA TGCGCCAGCAGTCAACGGCCAGGCCCTCTCCCAGATACGCAGTATTTT.

V usage is TRBV4-2 and J usage is TRBJ2-3; a possible D gene is TRBD2 (6 bases). Trimming pared 1 base from V and 4 bases from J, leaving 18 bases between. This CDR3 is built from 17 residues. CDR1 and CDR2 (germline): LGHNA, YNFKEQ. CDR3 bases: TGTGCCAGCAGCCAAGCGATCGCGGGATCAGGTTCAGATACGCAGTATTTT. This codes for CASSQAIAGSGSDTQYF.

V is TRBV30 and J is TRBJ2-3, with 7 bases matching TRBD2. After removal of 2 bases from V and 5 bases from J, the junction contained 13 bases not matched to a gene. The germline gives CDR1 GTSNPN, CDR2 SVGIG (reference sequence). The CDR3 runs to 16 residues. CDR3 amino acids: CAWSLTGTGGGDTQYF. The CDR3 nucleotides are TGTGCCTGGAGTCTGACCGGGACTGGGGGGGGAGATACGCAGTATTTT.

This sequence joins TRBV19 and TRBJ2-1; 8 bases fit TRBD1. The J segment lost 7 bases and the V segment lost 4 bases, leaving 9 bases of the junction unmatched. This CDR3 spans 15 amino acids. Germline V gives CDR1 LNHDA, CDR2 SQIVND (reference sequence). CDR3 loop: CASSKDRDRRNEQFF. The CDR3 nucleotides are TGTGCCAGTAGTAAGGACCGGGACAGGAGAAATGAGCAGTTCTTC.

The J gene is TRBJ2-6, the V gene TRBV18, with D unresolved. This CDR3 is built from 15 residues. Germline lookup yields CDR1 KGHSH and CDR2 LQKENI. Between the trimmed V and J ends, which lost 1 base and 1 base, there was a span of 5 bases. CDR3 nucleotide sequence: TGTGCCAGCTCACCACGAATATCTGGGGCCAACGTCCTGACTTTC. It yields the protein CASSPRISGANVLTF.

The chain is built from TRBV12-3 or TRBV12-4 and TRBJ2-7; D not certain. The CDR3 spans 13 residues. V lost 8 bases and J 0 bases, leaving 11 bases between the germline ends. Here the CDR3 DNA reads TGTGCCAGCTCTCCCGGAGTCTCCTACGAGCAGTACTTC. Its translation: CASSPGVSYEQYF.

The chain employs TRBV30 and TRBJ1-1, with no clear D. The V gene lost 4 bases and the J gene lost 3 bases, with 15 bases spanning the gap. This CDR3 spans 14 amino acids. CDR1 is GTSNPN, CDR2 SVGIG, per germline (reference sequence). In nucleotides, the CDR3 is TGTGCCTGGAACCGGCCCCCGGTTGACACTGAAGCTTTCTTT. Translated, it gives CAWNRPPVDTEAFF.